Presented here are 9 T cell receptor beta chains from one specimen sequenced in a study of liver allograft versus peripheral blood T cells. The overall study: Recipients' peripheral blood supplied the T cell receptor repertoires against which those in transplanted livers were compared.

TCRdb recomputed calls from the reads with MiXCR, one row per CDR3 protein. This sample carries approximately 9,100 distinct CDR3 sequences, 15% of them seen once, and the ten largest clones take around 2.9%. The receptors shown here come from a human patient who had a liver transplant. Some T cells may have come from the graft donor.

In its sample, this clonotype was seen many times. The CDR3, as DNA: TGTGCCAGCAGGCCCCCGGGACTAGCGGGAGAAACGCAGTATTTT. This gives the protein CASRPPGLAGETQYF. The rearrangement links TRBV6-2 or TRBV6-3 to TRBJ2-3; TRBD2 agrees at 14 bases. Germline-derived CDR1 and CDR2 are MNHEY and SVGEGT. V lost 6 bases and J lost 9; bases outside the gene matches: 8. The CDR3 is 15 amino acids.

By frequency in the sample, this clonotype is medium-sized. This rearrangement joins TRBV7-2 to TRBJ1-2; D gene uncertain. V was shortened by 3 bases and J by 8 bases, with 13 bases between the two germline ends. The CDR3 runs to 13 residues. Germline V gives CDR1 SGHTA, CDR2 FQGNSA. DNA of the CDR3: TGTGCCAGCAGCTTTGACGGCGTGGACGGCTACACCTTC. This encodes CASSFDGVDGYTF.

The rearrangement joins TRBV20-1 to TRBJ1-5; TRBD1 agrees at 8 bases. The CDR3 loop spans 18 amino acids. Germline assignment: CDR1 DFQATT and CDR2 SNEGSKA (reference sequence). V was clipped by 4 bases and J by 3 bases; unmatched bases: 17. In nucleotides, the CDR3 is TGCAGTGCTACTTTAATTCGGATGGGACAGGTAGACAATCAGCCCCAGCATTTT. Amino acid sequence: CSATLIRMGQVDNQPQHF.

The sample holds many counts of this clonotype. V gene TRBV20-1 combines with J gene TRBJ2-2; 9 nucleotides agree with TRBD2. Losses at the gene ends were 5 bases for V and 7 bases for J; bases not matched to a gene: 11. The CDR3 runs to 15 residues. Germline V gene lookup returns CDR1 DFQATT and CDR2 SNEGSKA (reference sequence). Here the CDR3 DNA reads TGCAGTGCTCGTAGGACTAGCGATGGGGGCGGGGAGCTGTTTTTT. Its protein product is CSARRTSDGGGELFF.

The CDR3 reads CAWTVPNPGWDEQFF. The CDR3 region has the DNA TGTGCCTGGACTGTCCCGAACCCCGGCTGGGATGAGCAGTTCTTC. The chain couples TRBV30 to TRBJ2-1, with no clear D. The CDR3 is 15 residues long. V lost 4 bases to trimming and J lost 8 bases, with 21 bases between them. In germline, CDR1 is GTSNPN, CDR2 SVGIG (reference sequence). Full variable domain (remainder filled in from reference TRBV30 and TRBJ2-1): SQTIHQWPATLVQPVGSPLSLECTVEGTSNPNLYWYRQAAGRGLQLLFYSVGIGQISSEVPQNLSASRPQDRQFILSSKKLLLSDSGFYLCAWTVPNPGWDEQFFGPGTRLTVL.

This clonotype is classed as medium-sized (0.01 to 0.1%). DNA of the CDR3: TGTGCCAGTAGTATATTAGGGACAGGCTTCTCTGGGGCCAACGTCCTGACTTTC. Encoded protein: CASSILGTGFSGANVLTF. This chain links TRBV19 with TRBJ2-6, with TRBD1 identical over 8 bases. V was clipped by 2 bases and J by 0 bases; unmatched bases: 6. CDR3 length: 18 amino acids. Germline V CDR1 and CDR2: LNHDA, SQIVND (reference sequence).

Sample share makes this clonotype medium-sized. The chain uses TRBV7-2 and TRBJ1-2, with 7 bases identical to TRBD1. With V trimmed by 5 bases and J by 6 bases, 6 bases remained unmatched. Germline-derived CDR1 and CDR2 are SGHTA and FQGNSA. This CDR3 contains 13 residues. DNA of the CDR3: TGTGCCAGCAGCCCGGACAGGAGGAATGGCTACACCTTC. The encoded protein is CASSPDRRNGYTF.

The V and J genes are TRBV20-1 and TRBJ1-1, with a weak D call TRBD1 (5 bases). V gave up 5 bases and J gave up 2 bases, with 36 bases separating them. Germline CDR1 and CDR2: DFQATT and SNEGSKA (reference sequence). The CDR3 consists of 21 residues. The CDR3 DNA reads TGCAGTGCTGCTTATCGGGAGTCATTAGGGGCCCCAACTCGGAGAAACACTGAAGCTTTCTTT. It yields the protein CSAAYRESLGAPTRRNTEAFF.

This clonotype is labeled medium-sized. V and J are TRBV5-4 and TRBJ1-6; 8 bases are a match to TRBD1. CDR3 length: 17 residues. CDR1 is SGHNT and CDR2 is YYREEE in the germline V gene (reference sequence). V trimming: 4 bases; J trimming: 8 bases; junction bases outside the gene matches: 14. CDR3 in amino acids: CASSPGQGSPRDSPLHF. The CDR3 DNA is TGTGCCAGCAGCCCCGGACAGGGTAGCCCAAGGGATTCACCCCTCCACTTT. Filled out from reference TRBV5-4 and TRBJ1-6, the complete variable domain reads ETGVTQSPTHLIKTRGQQVTLRCSSQSGHNTVSWYQQALGQGPQFIFQYYREEENGRGNFPPRFSGLQFPNYSSELNVNALELDDSALYLCASSPGQGSPRDSPLHFGNGTRLTVT.